The TCR beta chain under discussion was sequenced for a study of T cells in narcolepsy. TCRdb's copy holds only in-frame clones and misses some; the assay was immunoSEQ multiplex PCR. The sample carries over 40,000 clones, approximately 88% recorded once. Sequenced input: CD45RA- memory CD4+ T cells from PBMCs. This clonotype originated in a human donor with narcolepsy.

In nucleotides, the CDR3 is TGCGCCAGCAGTGATAGGAATGGGCTTGGCACTGAAGCTTTCTTT. Protein product: CASSDRNGLGTEAFF. The V call is TRBV10-1, the J call TRBJ1-1, with D unresolved. This CDR3 comprises 15 residues. Germline lookup yields CDR1 WNHNN and CDR2 SYGVQD (reference sequence). The V and J ends lost 3 bases and 4 bases respectively, with 15 bases between them.